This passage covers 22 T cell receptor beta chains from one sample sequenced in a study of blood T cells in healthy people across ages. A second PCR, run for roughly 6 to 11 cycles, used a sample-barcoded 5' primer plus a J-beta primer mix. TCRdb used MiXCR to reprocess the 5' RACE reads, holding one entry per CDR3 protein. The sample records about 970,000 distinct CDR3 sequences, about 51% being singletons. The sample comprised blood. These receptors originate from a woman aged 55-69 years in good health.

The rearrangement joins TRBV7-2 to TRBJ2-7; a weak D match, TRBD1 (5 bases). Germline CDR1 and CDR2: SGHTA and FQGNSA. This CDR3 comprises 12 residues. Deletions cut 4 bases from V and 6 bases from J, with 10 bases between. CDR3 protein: CASSSGFREQYF. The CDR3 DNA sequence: TGTGCCAGCAGCTCAGGGTTCCGCGAGCAGTACTTC.

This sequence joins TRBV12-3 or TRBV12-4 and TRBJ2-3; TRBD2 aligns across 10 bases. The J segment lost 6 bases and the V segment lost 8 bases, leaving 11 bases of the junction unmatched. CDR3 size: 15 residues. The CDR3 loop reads CASGLAGVNRDTQYF. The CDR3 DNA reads TGTGCCAGCGGCCTAGCGGGAGTAAACAGGGATACGCAGTATTTT.

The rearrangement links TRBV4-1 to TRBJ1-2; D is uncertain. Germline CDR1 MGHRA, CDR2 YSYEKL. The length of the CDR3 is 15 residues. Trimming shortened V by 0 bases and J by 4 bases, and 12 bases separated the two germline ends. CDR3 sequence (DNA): TGCGCCAGCAGCCAAGATCAAGGGCGAATCTATGGCTACACCTTC. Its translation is CASSQDQGRIYGYTF.

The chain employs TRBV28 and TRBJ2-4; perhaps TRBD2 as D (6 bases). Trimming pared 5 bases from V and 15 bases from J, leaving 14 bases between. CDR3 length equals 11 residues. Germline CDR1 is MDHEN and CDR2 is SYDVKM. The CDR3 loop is CASSGRYERYF. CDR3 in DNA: TGTGCCAGCAGTGGGAGGTACGAGCGGTACTTC.

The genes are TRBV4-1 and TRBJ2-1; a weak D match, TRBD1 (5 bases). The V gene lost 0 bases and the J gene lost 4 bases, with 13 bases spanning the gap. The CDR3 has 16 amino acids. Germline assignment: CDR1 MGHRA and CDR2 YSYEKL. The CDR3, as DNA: TGCGCCAGCAGCCAAGATCCCAGGGTGGGGTACAATGAGCAGTTCTTC. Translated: CASSQDPRVGYNEQFF.

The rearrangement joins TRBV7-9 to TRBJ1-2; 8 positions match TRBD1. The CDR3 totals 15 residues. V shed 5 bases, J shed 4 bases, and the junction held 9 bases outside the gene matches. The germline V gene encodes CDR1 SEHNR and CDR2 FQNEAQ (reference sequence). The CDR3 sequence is CASSATDRASYGYTF. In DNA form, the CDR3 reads TGTGCCAGCAGCGCCACGGACAGGGCTTCCTATGGCTACACCTTC. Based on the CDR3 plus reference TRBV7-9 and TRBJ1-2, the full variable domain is DTGVSQNPRHKITKRGQNVTFRCDPISEHNRLYWYRQTLGQGPEFLTYFQNEAQLEKSRLLSDRFSAERPKGSFSTLEIQRTEQGDSAMYLCASSATDRASYGYTFGSGTRLTVV.

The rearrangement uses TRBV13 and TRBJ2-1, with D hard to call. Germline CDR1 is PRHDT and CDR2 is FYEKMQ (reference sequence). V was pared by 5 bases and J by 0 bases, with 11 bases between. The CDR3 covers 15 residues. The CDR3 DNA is TGTGCCAGCAGCCGTACCTCCCCCTCCTACAATGAGCAGTTCTTC. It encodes CASSRTSPSYNEQFF.

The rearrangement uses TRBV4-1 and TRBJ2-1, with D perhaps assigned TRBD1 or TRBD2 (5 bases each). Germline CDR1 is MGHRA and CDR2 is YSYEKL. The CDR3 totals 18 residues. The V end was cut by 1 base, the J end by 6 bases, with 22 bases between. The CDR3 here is CASSQGVGTAGYLNEQFF. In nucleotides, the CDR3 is TGCGCCAGCAGCCAAGGAGTGGGGACCGCAGGGTACCTCAATGAGCAGTTCTTC.

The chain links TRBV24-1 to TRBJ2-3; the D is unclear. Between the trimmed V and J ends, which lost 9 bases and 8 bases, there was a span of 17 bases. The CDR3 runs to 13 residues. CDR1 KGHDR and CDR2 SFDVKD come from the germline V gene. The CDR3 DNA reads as TGTGCCACCGTCGGTGGGGTGGAAGGTACGCAGTATTTT. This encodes CATVGGVEGTQYF.

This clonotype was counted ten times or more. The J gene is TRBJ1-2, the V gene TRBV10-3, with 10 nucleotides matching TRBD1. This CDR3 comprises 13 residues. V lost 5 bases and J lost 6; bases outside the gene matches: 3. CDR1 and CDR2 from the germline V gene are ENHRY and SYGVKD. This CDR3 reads CAISPGQGDGYTF. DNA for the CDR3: TGTGCCATCAGTCCCGGACAGGGGGATGGCTACACCTTC.

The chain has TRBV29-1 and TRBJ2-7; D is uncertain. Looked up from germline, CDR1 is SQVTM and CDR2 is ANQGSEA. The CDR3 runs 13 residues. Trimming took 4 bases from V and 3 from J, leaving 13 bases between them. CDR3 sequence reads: CSVGGHLLYEQYF. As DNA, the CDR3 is TGCAGCGTTGGGGGTCACCTCCTCTACGAGCAGTACTTC.

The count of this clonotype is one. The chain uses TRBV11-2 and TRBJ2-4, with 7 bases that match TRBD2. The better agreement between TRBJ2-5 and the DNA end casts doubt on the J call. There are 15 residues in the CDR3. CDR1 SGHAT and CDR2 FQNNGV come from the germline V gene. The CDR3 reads CASSLWSGNQETQYF. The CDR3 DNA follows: TGTGCCAGCAGCTTATGGAGCGGGAACCAAGAGACCCAGTACTTC.

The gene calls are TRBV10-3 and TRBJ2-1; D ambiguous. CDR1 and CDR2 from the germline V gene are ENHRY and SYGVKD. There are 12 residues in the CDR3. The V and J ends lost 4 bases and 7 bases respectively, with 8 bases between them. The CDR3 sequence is CAISGQWNEQFF. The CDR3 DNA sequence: TGTGCCATCAGTGGTCAGTGGAATGAGCAGTTCTTC.

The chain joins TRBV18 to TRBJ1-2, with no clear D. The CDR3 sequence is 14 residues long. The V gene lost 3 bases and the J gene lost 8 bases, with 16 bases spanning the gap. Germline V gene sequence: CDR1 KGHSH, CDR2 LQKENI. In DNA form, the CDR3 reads TGTGCCAGCTCACCGGCCCCCGGGTATCACGGCTACACCTTC. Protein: CASSPAPGYHGYTF.

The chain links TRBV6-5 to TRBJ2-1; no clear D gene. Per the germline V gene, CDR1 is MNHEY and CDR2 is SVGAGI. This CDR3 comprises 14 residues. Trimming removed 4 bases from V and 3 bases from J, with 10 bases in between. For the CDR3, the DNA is TGTGCCAGCAGTTCAATCCGACTCTACAATGAGCAGTTCTTC. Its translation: CASSSIRLYNEQFF.

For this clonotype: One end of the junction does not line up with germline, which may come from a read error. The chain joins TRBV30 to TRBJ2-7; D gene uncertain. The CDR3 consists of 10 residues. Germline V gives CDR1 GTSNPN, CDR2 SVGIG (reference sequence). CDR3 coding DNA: TGTGCCTGGAGTGAACGCGAGCGGTACTTC. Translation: CAWSERERYF.

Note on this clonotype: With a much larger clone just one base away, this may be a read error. The CDR3 DNA reads TGCAGCGTCAGGAGACAGGGGGGCTACGGGCAGTACTTC. Protein sequence: CSVRRQGGYGQYF. The chain uses TRBV29-1 and TRBJ2-7; TRBD1 aligns across 9 bases. This CDR3 contains 13 residues. Germline V gene data show CDR1 as SQVTM and CDR2 as ANQGSEA.

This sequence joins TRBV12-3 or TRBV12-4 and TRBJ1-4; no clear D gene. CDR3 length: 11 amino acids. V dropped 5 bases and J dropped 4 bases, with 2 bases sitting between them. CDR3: CASSHNEKLFF. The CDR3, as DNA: TGTGCCAGCAGTCATAATGAAAAACTGTTTTTT.

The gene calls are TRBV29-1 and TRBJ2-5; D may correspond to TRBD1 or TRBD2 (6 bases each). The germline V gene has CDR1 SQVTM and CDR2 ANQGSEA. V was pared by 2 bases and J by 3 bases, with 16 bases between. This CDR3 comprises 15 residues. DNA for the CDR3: TGCAGCGTTGAAACCCATGGAGGGGGTGAAGAGACCCAGTACTTC. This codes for CSVETHGGGEETQYF.

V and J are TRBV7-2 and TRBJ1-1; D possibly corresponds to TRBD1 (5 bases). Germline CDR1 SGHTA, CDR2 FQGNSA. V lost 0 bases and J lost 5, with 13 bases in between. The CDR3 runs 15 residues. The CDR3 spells CASSLAGPQGTEAFF. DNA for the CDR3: TGTGCCAGCAGCTTAGCAGGCCCTCAGGGTACTGAAGCTTTCTTT.

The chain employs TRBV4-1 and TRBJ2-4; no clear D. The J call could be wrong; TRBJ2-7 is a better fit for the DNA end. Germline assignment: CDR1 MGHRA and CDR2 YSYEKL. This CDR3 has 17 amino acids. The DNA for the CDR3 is TGCGCCAGCAGCCAAGACAGGTCGGGTCCTCGGAGAAACGAGCAGTACTTC. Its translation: CASSQDRSGPRRNEQYF.

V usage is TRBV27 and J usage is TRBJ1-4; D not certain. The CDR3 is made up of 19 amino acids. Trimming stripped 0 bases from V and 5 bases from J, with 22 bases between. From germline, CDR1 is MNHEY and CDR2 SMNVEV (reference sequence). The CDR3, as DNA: TGTGCCAGCAGTTTATCGTCCCGCGGGTCCGGGAGGCAAAATGAAAAACTGTTTTTT. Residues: CASSLSSRGSGRQNEKLFF.